This T cell receptor beta chain was identified during a study of tumor-infiltrating lymphocytes in primary liver carcinoma. Synthesis of TCR beta cDNA was carried out from approximately 470 ng total RNA with a constant-region primer. Slightly modified ARM-PCR with three nested multiplex PCR rounds yielded TCR beta libraries. One entry per CDR3 protein results from TCRdb running MiXCR on the multiplex PCR reads. This sample has 55,000 to 65,000 distinct CDR3 sequences; 65% to 80% occur once, and the top ten carry approximately 50%. The roughly 19-32 mg bulk tissue piece was not sorted before simultaneous RNA and DNA extraction. Source material: liver tumor tissue from sampling region 2. The sample's subset: tumor region T2, inferior pole. The origin of this receptor is a man in his forties with primary liver carcinoma and hepatitis B virus infection.

The CDR3 sequence is CASSTPRFNAEAFF. The CDR3 region has the DNA TGTGCCAGCAGTACTCCAAGGTTTAATGCTGAAGCTTTCTTT. The J gene is TRBJ1-1, the V gene TRBV6-5; D gene ambiguous. Germline V gene sequence: CDR1 MNHEY, CDR2 SVGAGI. The CDR3 is 14 amino acids. V gave up 5 bases and J gave up 6 bases, with 16 bases separating them.